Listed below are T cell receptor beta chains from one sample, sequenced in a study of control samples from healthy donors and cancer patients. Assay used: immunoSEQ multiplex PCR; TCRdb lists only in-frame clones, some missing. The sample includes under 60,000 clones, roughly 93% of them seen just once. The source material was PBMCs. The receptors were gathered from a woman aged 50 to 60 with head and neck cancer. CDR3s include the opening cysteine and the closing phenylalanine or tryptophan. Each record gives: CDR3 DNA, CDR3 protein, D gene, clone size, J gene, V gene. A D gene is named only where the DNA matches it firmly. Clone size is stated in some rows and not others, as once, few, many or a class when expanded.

TGTGCCAGCAGTGAGAGAGGGGGGAACACTGAAGCTTTCTTT | CASSERGGNTEAFF | NA | NA | TRBJ1-1 | TRBV2
TGTGCCAGCAGTTTCGACTTCTACTCCTACGAGCAGTACTTC | CASSFDFYSYEQYF | NA | NA | TRBJ2-7 | TRBV28
TGTGCCAGTAGTTCCCCAGGGACTATCAACTTAGCCAAAAACATTCAGTACTTC | CASSSPGTINLAKNIQYF | TRBD2 | NA | TRBJ2-4 | TRBV19
TGCGCCAGCAGCCAAGATCGGCAGGGTTGGGAAAAACTGTTTTTT | CASSQDRQGWEKLFF | NA | NA | TRBJ1-4 | TRBV4-1
TGTGCCAGCAGTGAACCGATGGGGGCTTATTCACCCCTCCACTTT | CASSEPMGAYSPLHF | NA | NA | TRBJ1-6 | TRBV6-1
TGTGCCATCAGTGAGAGAAGCGGGGGGGCCCCAGATACGCAGTATTTT | CAISERSGGAPDTQYF | TRBD2 | NA | TRBJ2-3 | TRBV10-3
TGTGCCAGCAGTTCCCCGAGTAGGCCCCAGCATTTT | CASSSPSRPQHF | NA | NA | TRBJ1-5 | TRBV28
TGTGCCAGCAGTGAAGAGGCTAGCGGTCCTAACGAGCAGTACTTC | CASSEEASGPNEQYF | TRBD2 | NA | TRBJ2-7 | TRBV6-1
TGTGCCAGCAGCCGGGACAGGGGGCTCAGTGGCTACACCTTC | CASSRDRGLSGYTF | TRBD1 | few | TRBJ1-2 | TRBV6-2/TRBV6-3
TGCGCCAGCAGATCGGGGTTGAGAGAGACCCAGTACTTC | CASRSGLRETQYF | NA | NA | TRBJ2-5 | TRBV5-1
TGTGCCAGCAGTTACAGACCTGAGACTGAAGCTTTCTTT | CASSYRPETEAFF | NA | few | TRBJ1-1 | TRBV6-5
TGTGCCAGCAGCCCCCGGACTAGCGGCACAGATACGCAGTATTTT | CASSPRTSGTDTQYF | TRBD2 | NA | TRBJ2-3 | TRBV7-8
TGTGCCAGCTCCTACAGGGCCGAGAACACTGAAGCTTTCTTT | CASSYRAENTEAFF | NA | NA | TRBJ1-1 | TRBV18
TGTGCCAGCAGCGTATCAAGCATCGGCTCCTACAATGAGCAGTTCTTC | CASSVSSIGSYNEQFF | NA | few | TRBJ2-1 | TRBV9
TGTGCCAGCAGTAACAGGAGGGTGGATCAGCCCCAGCATTTT | CASSNRRVDQPQHF | NA | NA | TRBJ1-5 | TRBV6-2/TRBV6-3
TGTGCCAGCAGCTTTACAGGGCCAGAGCAGTTCTTC | CASSFTGPEQFF | NA | NA | TRBJ2-1 | TRBV5-5
TGTGCCAGCAGCCTAGGGGGGACTAGCGGGCTCATCGAGCAGTACTTC | CASSLGGTSGLIEQYF | TRBD2 | NA | TRBJ2-7 | TRBV11-2
TGTGCCAGCAGCTTGGACCAGTCCGGTGGGGCCAACGTCCTGACTTTC | CASSLDQSGGANVLTF | NA | NA | TRBJ2-6 | TRBV5-6
TGTGCCAGTAGTATCGGTGACGAACTTTACGAGCAGTACTTC | CASSIGDELYEQYF | NA | NA | TRBJ2-7 | TRBV19
TGTGCCAGCAGCCACGTCAATGGACAGGTTCGCAATCAGCCCCAGCATTTT | CASSHVNGQVRNQPQHF | TRBD1 | NA | TRBJ1-5 | TRBV4-2